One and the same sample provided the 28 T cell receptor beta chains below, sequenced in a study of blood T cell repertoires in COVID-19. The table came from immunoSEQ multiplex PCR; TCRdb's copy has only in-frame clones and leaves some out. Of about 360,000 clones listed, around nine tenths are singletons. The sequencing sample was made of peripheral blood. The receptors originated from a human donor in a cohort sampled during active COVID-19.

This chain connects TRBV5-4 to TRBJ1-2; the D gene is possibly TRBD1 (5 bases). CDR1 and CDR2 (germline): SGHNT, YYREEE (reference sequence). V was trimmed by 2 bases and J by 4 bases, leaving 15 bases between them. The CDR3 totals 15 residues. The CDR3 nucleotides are TGTGCCAGCAGCTTTGATCCGGGGGATCCCTATGGCTACACCTTC. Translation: CASSFDPGDPYGYTF.

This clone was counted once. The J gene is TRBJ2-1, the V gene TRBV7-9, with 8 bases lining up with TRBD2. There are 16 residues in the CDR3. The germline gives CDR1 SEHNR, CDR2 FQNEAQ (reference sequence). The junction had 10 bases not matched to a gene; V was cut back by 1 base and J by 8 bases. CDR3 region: CASSLDLAGGRDEQFF. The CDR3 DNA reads TGTGCCAGCAGCTTAGATCTGGCGGGAGGTAGGGATGAGCAGTTCTTC.

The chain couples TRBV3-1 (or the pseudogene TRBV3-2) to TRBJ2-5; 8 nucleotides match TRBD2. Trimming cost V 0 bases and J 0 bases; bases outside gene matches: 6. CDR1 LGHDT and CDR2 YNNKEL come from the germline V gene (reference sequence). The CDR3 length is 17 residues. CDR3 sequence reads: CASSQDWIAGNQETQYF. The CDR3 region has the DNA TGTGCCAGCAGCCAAGACTGGATAGCGGGGAACCAAGAGACCCAGTACTTC.

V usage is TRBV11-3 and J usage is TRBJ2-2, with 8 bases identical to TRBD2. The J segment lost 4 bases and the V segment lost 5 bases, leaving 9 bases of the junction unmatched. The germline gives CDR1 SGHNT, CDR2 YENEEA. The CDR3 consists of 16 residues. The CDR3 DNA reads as TGTGCCAGCAGCGCCTCCCTGGCGGGAGGCACCGGGGAGCTGTTTTTT. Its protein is CASSASLAGGTGELFF. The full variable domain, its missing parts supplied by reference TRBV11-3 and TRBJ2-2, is EAGVVQSPRYKIIEKKQPVAFWCNPISGHNTLYWYLQNLGQGPELLIRYENEEAVDDSQLPKDRFSAERLKGVDSTLKIQPAELGDSAVYLCASSASLAGGTGELFFGEGSRLTVL.

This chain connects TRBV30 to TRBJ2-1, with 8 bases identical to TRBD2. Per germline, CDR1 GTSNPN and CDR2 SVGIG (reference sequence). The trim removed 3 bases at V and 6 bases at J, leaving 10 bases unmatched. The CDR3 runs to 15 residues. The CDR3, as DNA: TGTGCCTGGAGCCTTGGACTAGCCCATGGCAATGAGCAGTTCTTC. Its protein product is CAWSLGLAHGNEQFF.

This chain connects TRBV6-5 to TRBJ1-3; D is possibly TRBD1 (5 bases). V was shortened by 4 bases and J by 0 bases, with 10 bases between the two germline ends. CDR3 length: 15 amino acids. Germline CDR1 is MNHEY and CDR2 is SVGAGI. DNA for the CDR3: TGTGCCAGCAGTTCAGGGCGGAGCTCTGGAAACACCATATATTTT. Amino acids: CASSSGRSSGNTIYF.

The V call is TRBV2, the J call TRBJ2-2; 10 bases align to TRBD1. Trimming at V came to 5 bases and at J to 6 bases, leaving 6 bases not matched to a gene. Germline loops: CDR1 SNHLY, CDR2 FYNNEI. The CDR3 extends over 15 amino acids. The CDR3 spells CASSRDRGDPGELFF. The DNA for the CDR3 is TGTGCCAGCAGTCGGGACAGGGGAGACCCCGGGGAGCTGTTTTTT.

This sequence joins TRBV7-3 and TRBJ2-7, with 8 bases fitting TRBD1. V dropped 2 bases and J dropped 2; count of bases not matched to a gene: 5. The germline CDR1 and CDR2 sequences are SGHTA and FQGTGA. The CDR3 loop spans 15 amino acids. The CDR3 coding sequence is TGTGCCAGCAGCTTAGGGACAGGAAATACCTACGAGCAGTACTTC. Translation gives CASSLGTGNTYEQYF.

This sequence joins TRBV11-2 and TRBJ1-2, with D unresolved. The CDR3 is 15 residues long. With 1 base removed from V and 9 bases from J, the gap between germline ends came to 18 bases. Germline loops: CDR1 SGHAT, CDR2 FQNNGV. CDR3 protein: CASSLVVRRENSYTF. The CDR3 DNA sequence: TGTGCCAGCAGCTTAGTGGTCCGGAGGGAAAATAGCTACACCTTC. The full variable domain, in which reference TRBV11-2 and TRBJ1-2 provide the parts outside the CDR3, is EAGVAQSPRYKIIEKRQSVAFWCNPISGHATLYWYQQILGQGPKLLIQFQNNGVVDDSQLPKDRFSAERLKGVDSTLKIQPAKLEDSAVYLCASSLVVRRENSYTFGSGTRLTVV.

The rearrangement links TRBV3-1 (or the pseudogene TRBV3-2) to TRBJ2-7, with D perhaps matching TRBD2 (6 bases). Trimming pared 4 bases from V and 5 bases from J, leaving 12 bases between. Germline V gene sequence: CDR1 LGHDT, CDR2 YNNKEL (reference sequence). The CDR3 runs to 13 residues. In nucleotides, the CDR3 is TGTGCCAGCAGCCCCCCGCGGGGTCACGAGCAGTACTTC. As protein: CASSPPRGHEQYF.

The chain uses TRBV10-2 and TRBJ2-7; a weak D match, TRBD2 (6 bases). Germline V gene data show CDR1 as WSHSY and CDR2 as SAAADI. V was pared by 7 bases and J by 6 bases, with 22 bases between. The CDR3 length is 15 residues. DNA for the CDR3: TGCGCCAGCACCCGAGCGGGTGGGGGTGTCGGCGAGCAGTACTTC. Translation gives CASTRAGGGVGEQYF.

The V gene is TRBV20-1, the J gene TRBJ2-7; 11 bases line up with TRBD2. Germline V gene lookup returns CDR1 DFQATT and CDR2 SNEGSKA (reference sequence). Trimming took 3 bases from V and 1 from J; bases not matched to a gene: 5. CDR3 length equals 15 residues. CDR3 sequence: CSASRGLAESYEQYF. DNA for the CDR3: TGCAGTGCTAGTAGGGGACTAGCGGAGTCCTACGAGCAGTACTTC.

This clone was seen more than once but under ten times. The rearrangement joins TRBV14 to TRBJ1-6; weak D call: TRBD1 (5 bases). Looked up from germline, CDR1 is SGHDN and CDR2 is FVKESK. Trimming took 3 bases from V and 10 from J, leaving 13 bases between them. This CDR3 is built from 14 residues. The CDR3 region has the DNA TGTGCCAGCAGCCAGTTCAGGGAGGAATCACCCCTCCACTTT. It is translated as CASSQFREESPLHF.

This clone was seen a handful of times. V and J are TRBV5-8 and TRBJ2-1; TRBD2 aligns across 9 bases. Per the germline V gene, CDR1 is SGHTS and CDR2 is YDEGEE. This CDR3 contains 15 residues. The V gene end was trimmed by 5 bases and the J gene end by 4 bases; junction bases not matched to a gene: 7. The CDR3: CASRSGTSPYNEQFF. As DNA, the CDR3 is TGTGCCAGCAGGTCCGGGACTAGCCCTTACAATGAGCAGTTCTTC.

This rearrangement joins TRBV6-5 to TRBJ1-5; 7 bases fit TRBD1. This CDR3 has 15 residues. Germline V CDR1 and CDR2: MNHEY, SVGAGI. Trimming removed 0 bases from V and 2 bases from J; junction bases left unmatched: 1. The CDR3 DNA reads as TGTGCCAGCAGTTACTCAGGACAGGGCAATCAGCCCCAGCATTTT. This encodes CASSYSGQGNQPQHF.

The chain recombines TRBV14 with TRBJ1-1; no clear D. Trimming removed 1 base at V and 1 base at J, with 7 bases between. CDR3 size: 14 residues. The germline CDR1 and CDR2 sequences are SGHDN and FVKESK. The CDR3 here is CASSQGVRNTEAFF. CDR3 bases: TGTGCCAGCAGCCAAGGTGTCAGGAACACTGAAGCTTTCTTT.

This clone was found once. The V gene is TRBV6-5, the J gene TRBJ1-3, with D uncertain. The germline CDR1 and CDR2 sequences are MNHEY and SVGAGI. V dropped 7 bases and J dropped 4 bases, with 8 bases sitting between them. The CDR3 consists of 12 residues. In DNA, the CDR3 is TGTGCCAGCAAAGACGGGGGAAACACCATATATTTT. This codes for CASKDGGNTIYF.

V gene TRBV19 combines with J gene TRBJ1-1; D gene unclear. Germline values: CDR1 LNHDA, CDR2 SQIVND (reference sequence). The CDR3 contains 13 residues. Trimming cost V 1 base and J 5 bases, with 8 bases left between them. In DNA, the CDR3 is TGTGCCAGTAGTATAGCGCGGATAACTGAAGCTTTCTTT. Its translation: CASSIARITEAFF.

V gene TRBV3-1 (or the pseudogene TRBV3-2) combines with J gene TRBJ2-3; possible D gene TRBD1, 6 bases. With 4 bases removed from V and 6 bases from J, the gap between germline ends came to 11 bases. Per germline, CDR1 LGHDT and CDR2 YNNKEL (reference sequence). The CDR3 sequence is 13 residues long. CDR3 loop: CASSPVGADTQYF. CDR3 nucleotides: TGTGCCAGCAGCCCGGTGGGGGCGGATACGCAGTATTTT.

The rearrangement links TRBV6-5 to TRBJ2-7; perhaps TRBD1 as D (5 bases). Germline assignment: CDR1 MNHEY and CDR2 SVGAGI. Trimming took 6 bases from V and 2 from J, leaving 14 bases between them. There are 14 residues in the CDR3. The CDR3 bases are TGTGCCAGCAGCACTCGAAGGGGTACCTACGAGCAGTACTTC. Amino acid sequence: CASSTRRGTYEQYF.

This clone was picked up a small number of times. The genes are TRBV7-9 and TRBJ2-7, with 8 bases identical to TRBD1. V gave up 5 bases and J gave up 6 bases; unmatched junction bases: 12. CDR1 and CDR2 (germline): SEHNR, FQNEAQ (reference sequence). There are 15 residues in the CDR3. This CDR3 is CASSHSGQGPFEQYF. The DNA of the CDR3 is TGTGCCAGCAGCCATTCTGGACAGGGCCCCTTCGAGCAGTACTTC. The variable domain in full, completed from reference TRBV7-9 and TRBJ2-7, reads DTGVSQNPRHKITKRGQNVTFRCDPISEHNRLYWYRQTLGQGPEFLTYFQNEAQLEKSRLLSDRFSAERPKGSFSTLEIQRTEQGDSAMYLCASSHSGQGPFEQYFGPGTRLTVT.

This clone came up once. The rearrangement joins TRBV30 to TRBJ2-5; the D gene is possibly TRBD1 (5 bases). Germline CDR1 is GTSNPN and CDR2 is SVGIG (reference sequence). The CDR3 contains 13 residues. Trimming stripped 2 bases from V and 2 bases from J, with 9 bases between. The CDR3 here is CAWSMGPQETQYF. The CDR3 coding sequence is TGTGCCTGGAGTATGGGGCCTCAAGAGACCCAGTACTTC. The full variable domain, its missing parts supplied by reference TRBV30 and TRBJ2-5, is SQTIHQWPATLVQPVGSPLSLECTVEGTSNPNLYWYRQAAGRGLQLLFYSVGIGQISSEVPQNLSASRPQDRQFILSSKKLLLSDSGFYLCAWSMGPQETQYFGPGTRLLVL.

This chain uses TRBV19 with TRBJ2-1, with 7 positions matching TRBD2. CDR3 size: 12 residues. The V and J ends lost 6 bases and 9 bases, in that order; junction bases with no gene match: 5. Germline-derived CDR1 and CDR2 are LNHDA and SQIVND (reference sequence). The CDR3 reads CASRPREGEQFF. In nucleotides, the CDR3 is TGTGCCAGTAGACCAAGGGAGGGTGAGCAGTTCTTC.

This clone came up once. CDR3: CASTQAGSNQPQHF. In nucleotides, the CDR3 is TGTGCCAGCACACAGGCGGGGAGCAATCAGCCCCAGCATTTT. This chain links TRBV6-6 with TRBJ1-5; weak D call: TRBD1 (5 bases). Germline V lookup: CDR1 MNHNY, CDR2 SVGAGI (reference sequence). This CDR3 spans 14 amino acids. Trimming took off 7 bases at V and 1 base at J, with 11 bases between the two ends.

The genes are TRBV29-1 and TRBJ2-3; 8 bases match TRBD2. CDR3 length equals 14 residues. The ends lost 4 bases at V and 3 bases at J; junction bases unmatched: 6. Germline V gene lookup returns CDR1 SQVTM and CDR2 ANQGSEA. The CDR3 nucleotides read TGCAGCGTTGTACCTGCTAGCGGGACAGATACGCAGTATTTT. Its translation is CSVVPASGTDTQYF.

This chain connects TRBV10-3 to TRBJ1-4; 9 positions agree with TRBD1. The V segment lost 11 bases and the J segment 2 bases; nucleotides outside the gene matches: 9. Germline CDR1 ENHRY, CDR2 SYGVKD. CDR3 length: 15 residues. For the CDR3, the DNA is TGTGCCTCGACCTCCGGACAGGGGACTAATGAAAAACTGTTTTTT. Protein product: CASTSGQGTNEKLFF.

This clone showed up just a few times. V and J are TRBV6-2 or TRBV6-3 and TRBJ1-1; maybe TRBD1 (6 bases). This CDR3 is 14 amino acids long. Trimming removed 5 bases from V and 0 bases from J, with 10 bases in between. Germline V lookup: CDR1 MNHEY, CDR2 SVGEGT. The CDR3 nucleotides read TGTGCCAGCAGTAGAGGACAGCTGAACACTGAAGCTTTCTTT. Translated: CASSRGQLNTEAFF.

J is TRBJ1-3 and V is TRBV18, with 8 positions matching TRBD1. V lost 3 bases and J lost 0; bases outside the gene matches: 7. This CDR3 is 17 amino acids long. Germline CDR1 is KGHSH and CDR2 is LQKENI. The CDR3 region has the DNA TGTGCCAGCTCACCTTGGACAGGGCCGAGCTCTGGAAACACCATATATTTT. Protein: CASSPWTGPSSGNTIYF.